This entry is about one T cell receptor (beta chain). This sample is part of a study of cytomegalovirus exposure and HLA in healthy donors. Study summary: From HLA-typed donors, an early data release held tens of millions of unique TCRs.

This PCR relied on a set of 60 Vbeta primers and 13 Jbeta primers. In the original analysis: Some 80 million unique TCR beta chains, 8.5 million to 14 million shared, were counted in a later analysis. This table comes from immunoSEQ multiplex PCR, and its TCRdb copy is limited to in-frame clones, with some not included. V and J calls and clone size follow that table, whereas D and trimming were derived from the DNA. Of roughly 13,000 clones detected, approximately 57% appear once; the ten largest clones hold more than 15%. Source material: PBMCs. The source is a woman in her forties or fifties in good health and CMV-seropositive.

This CDR3 is CASSQEVRGLQPQHF. CDR3 DNA: TGCGCCAGCAGCCAGGAAGTCAGGGGGCTTCAGCCCCAGCATTTT. The chain joins TRBV4-3 to TRBJ1-5; 8 nucleotides agree with TRBD1. Per the germline V gene, CDR1 is LGHNA and CDR2 is YSLEER. Trimming at V came to 3 bases and at J to 6 bases, leaving 7 bases not matched to a gene. The CDR3 is 15 amino acids.